One and the same sample provided the 24 T cell receptor beta chains below, sequenced in a study of shared clonotypes between healthy human individuals. Some clones are missing from TCRdb's copy, which holds only in-frame ones; the method was immunoSEQ multiplex PCR. The data contain about 700,000 clones, less than 85% of them seen just once; the ten biggest clones take up over 1.5%. Sequenced material: memory CD4+ T cells sorted from blood. Subset of the sample: CD45RA-negative fraction. All receptors come from a woman in her twenties or thirties in good health.

This clone appeared a few times. This chain connects TRBV2 to TRBJ2-2, with 7 bases identical to TRBD2. This CDR3 region has 15 residues. The germline V gene encodes CDR1 SNHLY and CDR2 FYNNEI. Trimming cost V 4 bases and J 6 bases; bases outside gene matches: 8. CDR3 sequence reads: CASSGMTSMPGELFF. The CDR3 DNA is TGTGCCAGCAGTGGCATGACTAGCATGCCCGGGGAGCTGTTTTTT.

This clone has only a few counts. The chain has TRBV28 and TRBJ2-4; TRBD1 agrees at 9 bases. The junction had 9 bases not matched to a gene; V was cut back by 5 bases and J by 1 base. Germline CDR1 reads MDHEN; CDR2 reads SYDVKM. The CDR3 consists of 17 residues. As DNA, the CDR3 is TGTGCCAGCAGTAAATCCGGGACAGGGATGGCCAAAAACATTCAGTACTTC. Translation: CASSKSGTGMAKNIQYF.

On this clone: The same CDR3 can be traced to other DNA sequences in this sample. The chain combines TRBV19 with TRBJ2-3, with D unresolved. CDR1 is LNHDA and CDR2 is SQIVND in the germline V gene (reference sequence). V dropped 1 base and J dropped 1 base, with 6 bases sitting between them. The CDR3 runs 14 residues. The CDR3 is CASSIGLGTDTQYF. DNA for the CDR3: TGTGCCAGTAGTATAGGGCTGGGCACAGATACGCAGTATTTT.

The CDR3 DNA is TGTGCCAGCAGTCAAAGCAGGGCCCCCCACAATGAGCAGTTCTTC. Translated: CASSQSRAPHNEQFF. This chain connects TRBV27 to TRBJ2-1; possible D gene TRBD1, 5 bases. Germline CDR1 and CDR2: MNHEY and SMNVEV (reference sequence). Trimming shortened V by 5 bases and J by 5 bases, and 16 bases separated the two germline ends. This CDR3 comprises 15 residues.

About this clone itself: At the DNA level, this CDR3 is encoded by other sequences in the same sample as well. The rearrangement uses TRBV5-1 and TRBJ2-3; perhaps TRBD1 as D (6 bases). The CDR3 contains 16 residues. CDR1 SGHRS and CDR2 YFSETQ come from the germline V gene. The V and J ends lost 0 bases and 0 bases respectively, with 11 bases between them. As DNA, the CDR3 is TGCGCCAGCAGCTTGGTGCAGGGGCCTAGCACAGATACGCAGTATTTT. It codes for CASSLVQGPSTDTQYF.

This clone was seen a few times. The gene calls are TRBV7-8 and TRBJ2-7, with a weak D call TRBD1 (6 bases). This CDR3 contains 15 residues. Germline assignment: CDR1 SGHVS and CDR2 FQNEAQ. V shed 1 base and J shed 7 bases, with 17 bases lying between them. The CDR3 region has the DNA TGTGCCAGCAGCTTAGAAGGGGGAATCCCGGTTGAGCAGTACTTC. Translation gives CASSLEGGIPVEQYF.

This chain uses TRBV4-1 with TRBJ2-3; 9 nucleotides align to TRBD2. V was clipped by 1 base and J by 4 bases; unmatched bases: 9. Looked up from germline, CDR1 is MGHRA and CDR2 is YSYEKL. CDR3 size: 17 residues. CDR3 protein: CASSQALAGWGADTQYF. Written as DNA, the CDR3 is TGCGCCAGCAGCCAAGCCCTAGCGGGGTGGGGGGCAGATACGCAGTATTTT.

This sequence joins TRBV28 and TRBJ2-2, with D uncertain. Germline lookup yields CDR1 MDHEN and CDR2 SYDVKM. Trimming left V 3 bases short and J 5 bases short, with 7 bases between. This CDR3 contains 13 residues. The CDR3 sequence: CASSFFPTGELFF. The CDR3 DNA reads as TGTGCCAGCAGTTTTTTTCCGACCGGGGAGCTGTTTTTT.

This clone has only a few counts. The V gene is TRBV5-1, the J gene TRBJ1-4; TRBD1 is a possible D gene (6 bases). CDR3 length: 14 residues. Germline V gene lookup returns CDR1 SGHRS and CDR2 YFSETQ. The V gene lost 4 bases and the J gene lost 8 bases, with 15 bases spanning the gap. CDR3 nucleotides: TGCGCCAGCAGCGTACAGGGAATTTCGGAAAAACTGTTTTTT. This encodes CASSVQGISEKLFF. Complete variable domain (other parts from reference TRBV5-1 and TRBJ1-4): KAGVTQTPRYLIKTRGQQVTLSCSPISGHRSVSWYQQTPGQGLQFLFEYFSETQRNKGNFPGRFSGRQFSNSRSEMNVSTLELGDSALYLCASSVQGISEKLFFGSGTQLSVL.

V and J are TRBV6-1 and TRBJ1-1; 9 bases agree with TRBD1. V shed 0 bases, J shed 9 bases, and the junction held 14 bases outside the gene matches. Germline V gives CDR1 MNHNS, CDR2 SASEGT. There are 17 residues in the CDR3. In DNA form, the CDR3 reads TGTGCCAGCAGTGAAGCGTACAACCCCGGGACAGGGTATAAAGCTTTCTTT. It encodes CASSEAYNPGTGYKAFF.

This clone showed up just once. This chain uses TRBV19 with TRBJ1-5; possible D gene TRBD1, 6 bases. CDR1 and CDR2 (germline): LNHDA, SQIVND (reference sequence). This CDR3 region has 13 residues. V was cut by 7 bases and J by 6 bases, with 13 bases left in between. The CDR3 reads CASTLGAVQPQHF. CDR3 nucleotide sequence: TGTGCCAGTACCCTGGGGGCAGTTCAGCCCCAGCATTTT.

The genes are TRBV28 and TRBJ2-1, with 9 bases identical to TRBD2. The CDR3 is 13 amino acids. Germline CDR1 reads MDHEN; CDR2 reads SYDVKM. The trim removed 3 bases at V and 7 bases at J, leaving 1 base unmatched. The CDR3 here is CASSLLAGNEQFF. As DNA, the CDR3 is TGTGCCAGCAGTTTGCTAGCGGGAAATGAGCAGTTCTTC.

This clone showed up just a few times. The chain joins TRBV11-3 to TRBJ2-1; no definite D call. V lost 3 bases to trimming and J lost 5 bases, with 2 bases between them. The CDR3 loop spans 11 amino acids. Germline-derived CDR1 and CDR2 are SGHNT and YENEEA. The DNA for the CDR3 is TGTGCCAGCAGCTTCAACAATGAGCAGTTCTTC. Its translation: CASSFNNEQFF.

The table lists this clone with a few counts. V is TRBV5-1 and J is TRBJ2-7; 11 bases agree with TRBD2. The germline V gene encodes CDR1 SGHRS and CDR2 YFSETQ. This CDR3 is 18 amino acids long. Losses at the gene ends were 4 bases for V and 3 bases for J; bases not matched to a gene: 15. The CDR3 DNA reads TGCGCCAGCAGCCATGGTGGTAGCGGGAGGGATAGTATCTACGAGCAGTACTTC. Protein sequence: CASSHGGSGRDSIYEQYF.

The rearrangement joins TRBV10-3 to TRBJ1-1; TRBD1 matches at 11 bases. Germline V gives CDR1 ENHRY, CDR2 SYGVKD. V lost 6 bases to trimming and J lost 1 base; unmatched junction nucleotides: 10. The CDR3 has 17 amino acids. CDR3 nucleotides: TGTGCCATCAGCCTCGCCGGACAGGGGGCTGGGAACACTGAAGCTTTCTTT. The encoded protein is CAISLAGQGAGNTEAFF.

The J gene is TRBJ2-7, the V gene TRBV27; the D gene is possibly TRBD2 (8 bases). From germline, CDR1 is MNHEY and CDR2 SMNVEV (reference sequence). This CDR3 comprises 17 residues. V lost 6 bases and J 6 bases, leaving 27 bases between the germline ends. The CDR3 DNA sequence: TGTGCCAGCAGACGAGACAGACAGGGACTAGTAGACTCCGAGCAGTACTTC. As protein: CASRRDRQGLVDSEQYF.

This chain links TRBV7-6 with TRBJ2-5; D unclear. The J call may be mistaken, given a closer DNA end match to TRBJ2-7. The CDR3 is 14 amino acids. The V gene's germline CDR1 is SGHVS and CDR2 FNYEAQ. The CDR3, as DNA: TGTGCCAGCAGCTTAGCGGGCGGACCCTACGAGCAGTACTTC. Translated: CASSLAGGPYEQYF.

This chain links TRBV11-2 with TRBJ2-1; D is ambiguous. Germline CDR1 reads SGHAT; CDR2 reads FQNNGV. The V gene lost 5 bases and the J gene lost 9 bases, with 14 bases spanning the gap. This CDR3 region has 13 residues. The CDR3 region is CASSLPGPGEQFF. The DNA of the CDR3 is TGTGCCAGCAGCCTCCCTGGGCCGGGTGAGCAGTTCTTC.

The V gene is TRBV11-2, the J gene TRBJ1-4; D is undetermined. The CDR3 covers 14 residues. CDR1 SGHAT and CDR2 FQNNGV come from the germline V gene. V was cut by 3 bases and J by 5 bases, with 10 bases left in between. CDR3 sequence reads: CASSFFGENEKLFF. CDR3 bases: TGTGCCAGCAGCTTTTTTGGAGAGAATGAAAAACTGTTTTTT.

This clone was counted a single time. This chain links TRBV5-8 with TRBJ2-2; D may correspond to TRBD1 or TRBD2 (6 bases each). The CDR3 has 15 amino acids. Germline CDR1 SGHTS, CDR2 YDEGEE. The V gene lost 7 bases and the J gene lost 4 bases, with 17 bases spanning the gap. CDR3 DNA sequence: TGTGCCAGCCCGTCACGGGGGCGGACCACCGGGGAGCTGTTTTTT. Protein product: CASPSRGRTTGELFF.

The chain recombines TRBV28 with TRBJ1-1; 7 bases fit TRBD1. The CDR3 loop spans 12 amino acids. The ends lost 1 base at V and 11 bases at J; junction bases unmatched: 4. Per germline, CDR1 MDHEN and CDR2 SYDVKM. This CDR3 reads CASSLSTGAAFF. The CDR3 DNA reads TGTGCCAGCAGTTTATCAACAGGGGCCGCTTTCTTT.

In this sample, this clone turned up a few times. The chain is built from TRBV27 and TRBJ1-5; D is ambiguous. This CDR3 is 15 amino acids long. Germline loops: CDR1 MNHEY, CDR2 SMNVEV (reference sequence). V was clipped by 3 bases and J by 7 bases, with 16 bases between them. The CDR3 coding sequence is TGTGCCAGCAGTTTGAGGAGGGTGAGGGTCCAGCCCCAGCATTTT. Its protein is CASSLRRVRVQPQHF.

The chain couples TRBV28 to TRBJ1-2; TRBD1 might be the D (5 bases). The germline gives CDR1 MDHEN, CDR2 SYDVKM. Trimming removed 3 bases at V and 4 bases at J, with 9 bases between. The CDR3 length is 13 residues. The DNA of the CDR3 is TGTGCCAGCAGTTTCGTCGGGGGCTATGGCTACACCTTC. Protein product: CASSFVGGYGYTF.

This clone was picked up one time. This chain's CDR3 is CASSDGAEAFF. CDR3 DNA: TGTGCCAGCAGTGATGGAGCTGAAGCTTTCTTT. The chain links TRBV6-1 to TRBJ1-1; D uncertain. The CDR3 consists of 11 residues. Germline-derived CDR1 and CDR2 are MNHNS and SASEGT. V was clipped by 3 bases and J by 6 bases, with 5 bases between them.